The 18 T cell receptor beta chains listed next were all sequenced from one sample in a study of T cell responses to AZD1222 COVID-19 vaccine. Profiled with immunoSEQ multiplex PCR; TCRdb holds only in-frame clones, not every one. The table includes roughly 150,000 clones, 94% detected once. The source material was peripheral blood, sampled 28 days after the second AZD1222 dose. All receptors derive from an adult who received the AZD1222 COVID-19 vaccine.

The CDR3 sequence: CASSAGQGANEQYF. CDR3 nucleotides: TGCGCCAGCAGCGCCGGACAGGGGGCAAACGAGCAGTACTTC. V usage is TRBV5-1 and J usage is TRBJ2-7, with TRBD1 matching over 11 bases. The CDR3 has 14 residues. CDR1 is SGHRS, CDR2 YFSETQ, per germline. J was trimmed by 5 bases and V by 4 bases; bases with no gene match: 5.

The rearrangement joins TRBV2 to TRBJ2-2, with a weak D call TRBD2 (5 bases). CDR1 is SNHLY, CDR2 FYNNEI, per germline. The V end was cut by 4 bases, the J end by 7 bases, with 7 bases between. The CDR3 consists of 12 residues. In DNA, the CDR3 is TGTGCCAGCAGTGTTGGAGGCGGGGAGCTGTTTTTT. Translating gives CASSVGGGELFF. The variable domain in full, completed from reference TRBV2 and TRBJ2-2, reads EPEVTQTPSHQVTQMGQEVILRCVPISNHLYFYWYRQILGQKVEFLVSFYNNEISEKSEIFDDQFSVERPDGSNFTLKIRSTKLEDSAMYFCASSVGGGELFFGEGSRLTVL.

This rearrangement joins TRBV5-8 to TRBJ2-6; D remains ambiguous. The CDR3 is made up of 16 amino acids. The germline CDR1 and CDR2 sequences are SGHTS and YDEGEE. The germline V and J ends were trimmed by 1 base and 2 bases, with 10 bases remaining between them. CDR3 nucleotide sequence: TGTGCCAGCAGCTTGCCTGGATCACCTGGGGCCAACGTCCTGACTTTC. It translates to CASSLPGSPGANVLTF.

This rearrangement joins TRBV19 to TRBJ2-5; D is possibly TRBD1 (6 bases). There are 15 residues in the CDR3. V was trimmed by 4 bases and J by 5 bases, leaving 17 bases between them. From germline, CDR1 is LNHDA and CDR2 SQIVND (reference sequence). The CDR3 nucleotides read TGTGCCAGTAGTAGACAAGGGGGTCTGGGGGAGACCCAGTACTTC. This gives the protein CASSRQGGLGETQYF.

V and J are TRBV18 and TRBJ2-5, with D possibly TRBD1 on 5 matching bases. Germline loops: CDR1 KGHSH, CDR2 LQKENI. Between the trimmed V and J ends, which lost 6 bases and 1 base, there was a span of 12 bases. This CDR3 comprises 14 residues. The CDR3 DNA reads TGTGCCAGCTCGCTACAGGCCTTCCAAGAGACCCAGTACTTC. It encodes CASSLQAFQETQYF.

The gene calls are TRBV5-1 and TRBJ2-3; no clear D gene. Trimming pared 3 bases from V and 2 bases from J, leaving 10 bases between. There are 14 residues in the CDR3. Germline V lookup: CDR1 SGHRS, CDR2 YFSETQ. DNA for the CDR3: TGCGCCAGCAGCTGGATAGCAGCCACAGATACGCAGTATTTT. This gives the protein CASSWIAATDTQYF.

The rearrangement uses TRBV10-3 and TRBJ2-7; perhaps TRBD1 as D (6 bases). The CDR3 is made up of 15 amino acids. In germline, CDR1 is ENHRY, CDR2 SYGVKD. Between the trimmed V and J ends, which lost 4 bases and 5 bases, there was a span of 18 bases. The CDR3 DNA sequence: TGTGCCATCAGTGTTACAGGGTCCCCTAGAGACGAGCAGTACTTC. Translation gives CAISVTGSPRDEQYF.

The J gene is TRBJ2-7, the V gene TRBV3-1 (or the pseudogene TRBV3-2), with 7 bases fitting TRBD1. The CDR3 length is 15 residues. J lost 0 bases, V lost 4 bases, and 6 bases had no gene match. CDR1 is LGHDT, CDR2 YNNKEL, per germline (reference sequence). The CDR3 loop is CASSRADRHSYEQYF. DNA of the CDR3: TGTGCCAGCAGCCGCGCGGACAGGCACTCCTACGAGCAGTACTTC.

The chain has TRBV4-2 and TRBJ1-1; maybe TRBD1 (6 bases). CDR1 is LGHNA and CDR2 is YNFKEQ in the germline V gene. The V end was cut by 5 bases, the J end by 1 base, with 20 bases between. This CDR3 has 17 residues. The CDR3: CASSSGAGAGTNTEAFF. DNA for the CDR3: TGTGCCAGCAGCTCCGGAGCAGGGGCGGGGACGAACACTGAAGCTTTCTTT.

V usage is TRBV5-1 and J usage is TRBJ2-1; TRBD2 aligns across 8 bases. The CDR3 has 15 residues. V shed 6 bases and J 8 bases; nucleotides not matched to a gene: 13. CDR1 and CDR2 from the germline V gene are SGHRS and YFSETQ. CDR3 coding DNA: TGCGCCAGCACGGGGACGGGAGGGCCGGGGCATGAGCAGTTCTTC. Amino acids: CASTGTGGPGHEQFF.

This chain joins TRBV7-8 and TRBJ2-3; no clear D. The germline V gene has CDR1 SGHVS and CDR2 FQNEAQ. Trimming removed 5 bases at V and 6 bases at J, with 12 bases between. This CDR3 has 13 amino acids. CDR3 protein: CASSAERFDTQYF. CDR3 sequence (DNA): TGTGCCAGCAGCGCGGAACGCTTCGATACGCAGTATTTT.

The CDR3 sequence: CAGRDRNYGYTF. For the CDR3, the DNA is TGTGCCGGGCGGGACAGAAACTATGGCTACACCTTC. The J gene is TRBJ1-2, the V gene TRBV19, with 7 positions matching TRBD1. The germline CDR1 and CDR2 sequences are LNHDA and SQIVND (reference sequence). The CDR3 totals 12 residues. After removal of 11 bases from V and 2 bases from J, the junction contained 5 bases not matched to a gene.

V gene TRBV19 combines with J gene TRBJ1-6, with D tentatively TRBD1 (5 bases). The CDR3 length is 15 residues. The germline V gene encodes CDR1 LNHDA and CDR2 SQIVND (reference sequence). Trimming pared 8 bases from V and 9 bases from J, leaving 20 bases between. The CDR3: CASGGGTAWGSPLHF. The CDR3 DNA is TGTGCCAGTGGTGGGGGTACCGCGTGGGGTTCACCCCTCCACTTT. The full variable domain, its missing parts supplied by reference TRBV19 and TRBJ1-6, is DGGITQSPKYLFRKEGQNVTLSCEQNLNHDAMYWYRQDPGQGLRLIYYSQIVNDFQKGDIAEGYSVSREKKESFPLTVTSAQKNPTAFYLCASGGGTAWGSPLHFGNGTRLTVT.

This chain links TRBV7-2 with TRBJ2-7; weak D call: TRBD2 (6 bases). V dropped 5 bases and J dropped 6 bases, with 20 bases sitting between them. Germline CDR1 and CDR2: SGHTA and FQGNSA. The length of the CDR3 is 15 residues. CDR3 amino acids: CASSLSQRAGSEQYF. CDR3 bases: TGTGCCAGCAGCCTGTCCCAGCGGGCTGGCTCCGAGCAGTACTTC. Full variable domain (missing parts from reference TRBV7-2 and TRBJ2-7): GAGVSQSPSNKVTEKGKDVELRCDPISGHTALYWYRQSLGQGLEFLIYFQGNSAPDKSGLPSDRFSAERTGGSVSTLTIQRTQQEDSAVYLCASSLSQRAGSEQYFGPGTRLTVT.

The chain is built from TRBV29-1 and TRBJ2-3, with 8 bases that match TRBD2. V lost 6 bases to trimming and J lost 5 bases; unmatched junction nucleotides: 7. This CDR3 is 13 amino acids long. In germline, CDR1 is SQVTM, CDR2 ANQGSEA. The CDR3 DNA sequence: TGCAGCGTACCGGGACTAGTCCAAGATACGCAGTATTTT. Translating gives CSVPGLVQDTQYF.

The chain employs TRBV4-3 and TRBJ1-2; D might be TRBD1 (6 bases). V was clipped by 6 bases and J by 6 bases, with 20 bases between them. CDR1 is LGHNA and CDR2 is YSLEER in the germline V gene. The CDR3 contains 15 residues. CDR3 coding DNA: TGCGCCAGCAGTCCTCTGGACAGCTGGACCGATGGCTACACCTTC. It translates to CASSPLDSWTDGYTF.

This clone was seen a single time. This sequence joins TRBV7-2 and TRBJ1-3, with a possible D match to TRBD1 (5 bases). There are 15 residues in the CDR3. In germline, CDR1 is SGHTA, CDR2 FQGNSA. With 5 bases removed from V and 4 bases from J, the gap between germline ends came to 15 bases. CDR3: CASSAMGPGGNTIYF. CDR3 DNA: TGTGCCAGCAGCGCCATGGGGCCGGGAGGAAACACCATATATTTT.

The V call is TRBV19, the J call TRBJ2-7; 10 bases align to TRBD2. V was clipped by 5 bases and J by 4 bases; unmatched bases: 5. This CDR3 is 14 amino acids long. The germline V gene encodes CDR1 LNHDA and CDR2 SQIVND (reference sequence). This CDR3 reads CASSLAGVEYEQYF. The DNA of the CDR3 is TGTGCCAGTAGTCTAGCGGGAGTAGAGTACGAGCAGTACTTC.